Listed below are T cell receptor beta chains from one sample, sequenced in a study of blood T cell repertoires in COVID-19. The table came from immunoSEQ multiplex PCR; TCRdb's copy has only in-frame clones and leaves some out. The sample includes hundreds of thousands of clones, over 75% of them seen just once. Sequenced sample: peripheral blood. The receptor source for this set is a man over 45 with active or convalescent COVID-19. The CDR3 runs from the conserved cysteine through the conserved F or W. D genes are given only for firm matches. Rows may omit the clone size; those that give it use once, few, many or a size class.

clone size,J gene,V gene,CDR3 length,D gene,CDR3 protein,CDR3 DNA
-,TRBJ2-1,TRBV7-2,14,TRBD2,CASSLPSGRGEQFF,TGTGCCAGCAGCTTACCGAGCGGGAGAGGAGAGCAGTTCTTC
once,TRBJ2-1,TRBV14,14,TRBD2,CASRRGGVYNEQFF,TGTGCCAGCAGGCGCGGGGGGGTGTACAATGAGCAGTTCTTC
-,TRBJ1-1,TRBV12-3/TRBV12-4,12,-,CASSFYHTEAFF,TGTGCCAGCAGTTTTTATCACACTGAAGCTTTCTTT
-,TRBJ2-4,TRBV5-4,16,-,CASSLLGGAGLNIQYF,TGTGCCAGCAGCTTGTTGGGGGGAGCAGGGTTGAACATTCAGTACTTC
-,TRBJ2-5,TRBV7-6,17,TRBD1,CASSPRYNRGSMRTQYF,TGTGCCAGCAGCCCAAGATATAACAGGGGGTCTATGCGGACCCAGTACTTC
-,TRBJ2-1,TRBV4-2,12,-,CASSQGANEQFF,TGTGCCAGCAGCCAAGGAGCAAATGAGCAGTTCTTC
-,TRBJ2-3,TRBV5-1,14,TRBD2,CASSLDSGIDTQYF,TGCGCCAGCAGCTTGGATAGCGGGATCGATACGCAGTATTTT
-,TRBJ2-7,TRBV28,16,TRBD1,CASSSEWGTAAYEQYF,TGTGCCAGCAGTTCAGAATGGGGGACAGCAGCCTACGAGCAGTACTTC
-,TRBJ2-7,TRBV7-2,15,-,CASSLQPSLSYEQYF,TGTGCCAGCAGCTTACAGCCGTCACTAAGCTACGAGCAGTACTTC
-,TRBJ1-5,TRBV6-5,14,TRBD1,CASSPQGADQPQHF,TGTGCCAGCAGTCCACAGGGGGCCGATCAGCCCCAGCATTTT
few,TRBJ1-6,TRBV18,16,-,CASSPSRQSNNSPLHF,TGTGCCAGCTCACCCTCGAGACAGAGTAATAATTCACCCCTCCACTTT
-,TRBJ2-6,TRBV5-6,15,-,CASSLAISGANVLTF,TGTGCCAGCAGCTTGGCAATCTCTGGGGCCAACGTCCTGACTTTC
-,TRBJ2-5,TRBV6-2/TRBV6-3,12,-,CASSYAEETQYF,TGTGCCAGCAGTTACGCGGAAGAGACCCAGTACTTC
-,TRBJ1-2,TRBV7-3,15,TRBD1,CASSLTGTGLYGYTF,TGTGCCAGCAGCTTAACGGGGACAGGGCTCTATGGCTACACCTTC
-,TRBJ2-5,TRBV5-4,14,TRBD2,CASSFRRGGETQYF,TGTGCCAGCAGCTTTAGGCGGGGGGGGGAGACCCAGTACTTC
-,TRBJ1-1,TRBV7-9,13,-,CASSPQGNTEAFF,TGTGCCAGCAGCCCACAGGGGAACACTGAAGCTTTCTTT
-,TRBJ1-5,TRBV4-3,15,-,CASSQDRFSNQPQHF,TGCGCCAGCAGCCAAGACAGGTTTAGCAATCAGCCCCAGCATTTT
few,TRBJ2-7,TRBV19,15,TRBD1,CASSTIGTGPYEQYF,TGTGCCAGTAGTACCATCGGGACAGGGCCGTACGAGCAGTACTTC
-,TRBJ1-2,TRBV30,14,-,CAWSVRQETYGYTF,TGTGCCTGGAGTGTTAGACAGGAGACCTATGGCTACACCTTC
-,TRBJ1-4,TRBV4-2,16,-,CASSHGRVRDNEKLFF,TGTGCCAGCAGCCACGGCCGGGTCAGGGATAATGAAAAACTGTTTTTT
-,TRBJ1-1,TRBV28,12,TRBD1,CASSTRTGRAFF,TGTGCCAGCAGCACCAGGACAGGCCGAGCTTTCTTT
-,TRBJ2-4,TRBV7-2,13,-,CASSSYGKNIQYF,TGTGCCAGCAGCTCCTATGGCAAAAACATTCAGTACTTC
-,TRBJ1-5,TRBV28,16,-,CASSFGGTYSNQPQHF,TGTGCCAGCAGTTTTGGAGGGACTTATAGCAATCAGCCCCAGCATTTT
-,TRBJ2-1,TRBV6-5,15,TRBD2,CASTEGLAAYNEQFF,TGTGCCAGCACCGAGGGACTAGCGGCCTACAATGAGCAGTTCTTC
-,TRBJ2-1,TRBV7-2,14,TRBD2,CASTPGGSYNEQFF,TGTGCCAGCACCCCGGGGGGGTCCTACAATGAGCAGTTCTTC
many,TRBJ1-2,TRBV19,13,TRBD1,CATFGTGNYGYTF,TGTGCCACTTTCGGGACAGGGAACTATGGCTACACCTTC
-,TRBJ2-2,TRBV28,15,TRBD1,CASSSQGAGTGELFF,TGTGCCAGCAGTTCCCAGGGGGCAGGGACCGGGGAGCTGTTTTTT
-,TRBJ2-7,TRBV5-1,15,TRBD2,CASSLYAGGPDEQYF,TGCGCCAGCAGCTTGTACGCGGGAGGGCCCGACGAGCAGTACTTC
few,TRBJ1-3,TRBV25-1,14,-,CASSGPGEGNTIYF,TGTGCCAGCAGTGGTCCCGGAGAAGGAAACACCATATATTTT
-,TRBJ2-5,TRBV2,14,TRBD2,CASRGGRVQETQYF,TGTGCCAGCAGAGGCGGGAGGGTTCAAGAGACCCAGTACTTC
-,TRBJ2-1,TRBV11-2,18,TRBD1,CASSHFLKTGTAYNEQFF,TGTGCCAGCAGCCACTTTCTAAAAACAGGGACAGCTTACAATGAGCAGTTCTTC
-,TRBJ1-2,TRBV12-3/TRBV12-4,12,-,CASSLGQGGYTF,TGTGCCAGCAGTTTAGGCCAGGGAGGCTACACCTTC
few,TRBJ1-2,TRBV14,14,-,CASSQVSQPYGYTF,TGTGCCAGCAGCCAAGTATCACAGCCCTATGGCTACACCTTC
-,TRBJ1-2,TRBV10-3,13,-,CAIMKEGTYGYTF,TGTGCCATCATGAAGGAGGGGACCTATGGCTACACCTTC
few,TRBJ1-2,TRBV27,14,-,CASSPGWGDYGYTF,TGTGCCAGCAGTCCCGGGTGGGGAGACTATGGCTACACCTTC
-,TRBJ1-6,TRBV6-1,13,-,CASSESGNSPLHF,TGTGCCAGCAGTGAATCAGGAAATTCACCCCTCCACTTT
-,TRBJ2-1,TRBV7-8,17,-,CASSLAPDYVTWNEQFF,TGTGCCAGCAGCTTAGCGCCGGACTACGTGACGTGGAATGAGCAGTTCTTC
-,TRBJ2-1,TRBV5-4,15,TRBD2,CASSLELLAGTEQFF,TGTGCCAGCAGCTTGGAATTACTAGCGGGAACTGAGCAGTTCTTC
-,TRBJ2-7,TRBV6-2/TRBV6-3,14,-,CASSSGNKAYEQYF,TGTGCCAGCAGTTCGGGTAATAAGGCCTACGAGCAGTACTTC
-,TRBJ2-3,TRBV5-5,13,-,CASSSWTTDTQYF,TGTGCCAGCAGCTCCTGGACAACAGATACGCAGTATTTT
-,TRBJ1-2,TRBV11-2,13,-,CASSLGAGYGYTF,TGTGCCAGCAGCTTAGGGGCGGGCTATGGCTACACCTTC
-,TRBJ1-6,TRBV7-8,14,TRBD1,CASSPGQGGSPLHF,TGTGCCAGCAGCCCGGGACAGGGAGGCTCACCCCTCCACTTT
-,TRBJ1-5,TRBV7-8,15,-,CASSPPGVGHQPQHF,TGTGCCAGCAGCCCCCCCGGGGTTGGTCACCAGCCCCAGCATTTT
-,TRBJ2-3,TRBV29-1,12,-,CSVDTGTDTQYF,TGCAGCGTTGACACGGGCACAGATACGCAGTATTTT